This note documents a single T cell receptor (beta chain) sequence. Vbeta (60) and Jbeta (13) primers were used in the PCR. Sequenced by immunoSEQ multiplex PCR; TCRdb stores in-frame clones only, minus some. The sample includes some 200,000 clones, roughly 80% of them seen just once. The data belong to a study of cytomegalovirus exposure and HLA in healthy donors. Germline values: CDR1 SGHDT, CDR2 YYEEEE. The CDR3 spans 17 residues. V lost 0 bases, J lost 5 bases, and 17 bases lay in between. The rearrangement links TRBV5-6 to TRBJ2-2; tentatively, D is TRBD2 (6 bases). The sequencing sample was made of PBMCs. This receptor was taken from a man in his forties or fifties in good health and CMV-seronegative. The DNA of the CDR3 is TGTGCCAGCAGCTTGGGGTCGCTTTCCGGGACTACCGGGGAGCTGTTTTTT. Translating it yields CASSLGSLSGTTGELFF.